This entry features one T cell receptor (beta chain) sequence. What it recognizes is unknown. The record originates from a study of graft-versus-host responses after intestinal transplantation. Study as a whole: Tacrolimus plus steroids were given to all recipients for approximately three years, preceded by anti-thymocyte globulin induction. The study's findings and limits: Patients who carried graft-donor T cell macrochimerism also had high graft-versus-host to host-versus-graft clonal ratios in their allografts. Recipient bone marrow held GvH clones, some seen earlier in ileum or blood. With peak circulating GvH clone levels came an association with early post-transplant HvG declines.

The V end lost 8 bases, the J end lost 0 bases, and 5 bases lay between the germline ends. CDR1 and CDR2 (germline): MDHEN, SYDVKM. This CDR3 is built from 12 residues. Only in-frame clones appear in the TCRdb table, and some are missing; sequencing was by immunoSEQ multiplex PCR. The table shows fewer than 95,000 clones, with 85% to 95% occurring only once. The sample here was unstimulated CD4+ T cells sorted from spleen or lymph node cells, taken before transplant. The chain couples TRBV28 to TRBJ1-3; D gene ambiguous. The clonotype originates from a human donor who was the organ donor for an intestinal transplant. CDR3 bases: TGTGCCAGCTCGGCCTCTGGAAACACCATATATTTT. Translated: CASSASGNTIYF.